Each of the 10 T cell receptor beta chains below was sequenced from the same sample in a study of a mutant IDH1 vaccine in newly diagnosed glioma. Time point meaning: week 35, safety follow-up. What each vaccine dose contained was 300 ug of mutant IDH1 20-mer peptide, accompanied by topical imiquimod. Here immunoSEQ multiplex PCR was the method, and the copy in TCRdb shows in-frame clones only, minus some. The sample contains about 68,000 clones, roughly 80% of which appear only once. These receptors have no known antigen. Source: PBMCs, taken from a glioma patient whose treatment included an IDH1 peptide vaccine. The origin of the receptors is a man between 18 and 35 years old with glioma.

This chain links TRBV7-9 with TRBJ1-4, with a possible D match to TRBD1 (5 bases). V shed 5 bases and J shed 3 bases, with 13 bases lying between them. From germline, CDR1 is SEHNR and CDR2 FQNEAQ (reference sequence). The CDR3 has 15 residues. The CDR3: CASSRPGTANEKLFF. CDR3 nucleotides: TGTGCCAGCAGCCGTCCCGGGACGGCTAATGAAAAACTGTTTTTT.

The genes are TRBV6-6 and TRBJ1-4; D perhaps matches TRBD1 (5 bases). V lost 1 base to trimming and J lost 8 bases, with 11 bases between them. Germline V gene lookup returns CDR1 MNHNY and CDR2 SVGAGI (reference sequence). The CDR3 has 14 residues. The CDR3 coding sequence is TGTGCCAGCAGTTACTGGGGGAGAGGGGAAAAACTGTTTTTT. The encoded protein is CASSYWGRGEKLFF.

The chain is built from TRBV29-1 and TRBJ1-2; D gene uncertain. Germline loops: CDR1 SQVTM, CDR2 ANQGSEA. The CDR3 extends over 12 amino acids. Trimming removed 6 bases at V and 4 bases at J, with 12 bases between. Written as DNA, the CDR3 is TGCAGCGTCGCGGCAGCCACCTATGGCTACACCTTC. Translation gives CSVAAATYGYTF.

The V call is TRBV18, the J call TRBJ2-2, with D perhaps TRBD2 (6 bases). The V and J ends lost 1 base and 2 bases respectively, with 11 bases between them. From germline, CDR1 is KGHSH and CDR2 LQKENI. This CDR3 has 16 residues. CDR3 in DNA: TGTGCCAGCTCACCACGAAATAGCGGAAACACCGGGGAGCTGTTTTTT. This translates into CASSPRNSGNTGELFF.

This chain links TRBV7-2 with TRBJ2-6; the D gene is possibly TRBD1 (5 bases). The CDR3 is 17 residues long. CDR1 is SGHTA, CDR2 FQGNSA, per germline. The V end lost 2 bases, the J end lost 0 bases, and 11 bases lay between the germline ends. In DNA, the CDR3 is TGTGCCAGCAGCTTAAGAACAGGCTCCTCTGGGGCCAACGTCCTGACTTTC. Its translation: CASSLRTGSSGANVLTF.

This clone was observed once. V and J are TRBV7-2 and TRBJ2-7; weak D call: TRBD2 (5 bases). CDR3 length: 11 amino acids. Germline CDR1 and CDR2: SGHTA and FQGNSA. Trimming removed 5 bases from V and 4 bases from J, with 6 bases in between. CDR3 loop: CASSRGYEQYF. CDR3 DNA: TGTGCCAGCAGCCGGGGTTACGAGCAGTACTTC.

V usage is TRBV12-5 and J usage is TRBJ2-2; 8 nucleotides match TRBD1. The CDR3 covers 20 residues. Germline V gene sequence: CDR1 LGHNT, CDR2 FRNRAP. Trimming took 6 bases from V and 7 from J; bases not matched to a gene: 25. The CDR3 coding sequence is TGTGCTAGTGGCCTTTCCCCACCCCCCCCCAGAGCAGGGGGCATCGGGGAGCTGTTTTTT. It specifies CASGLSPPPPRAGGIGELFF.

V gene TRBV6-5 combines with J gene TRBJ2-6; D not certain. The CDR3 runs to 15 residues. The V gene lost 0 bases and the J gene lost 2 bases, with 5 bases spanning the gap. Germline V gene sequence: CDR1 MNHEY, CDR2 SVGAGI. CDR3 sequence reads: CASSYSPPGANVLTF. In DNA form, the CDR3 reads TGTGCCAGCAGTTACTCGCCTCCTGGGGCCAACGTCCTGACTTTC.

The gene calls are TRBV2 and TRBJ2-7; D is ambiguous. This CDR3 is built from 13 residues. With 1 base removed from V and 4 bases from J, the gap between germline ends came to 8 bases. Germline V gene sequence: CDR1 SNHLY, CDR2 FYNNEI. CDR3 amino acids: CASSEGRKYEQYF. The CDR3 DNA reads TGTGCCAGCAGTGAAGGGCGTAAGTACGAGCAGTACTTC.

The chain uses TRBV29-1 and TRBJ2-1; weak D call: TRBD2 (6 bases). Germline assignment: CDR1 SQVTM and CDR2 ANQGSEA. This CDR3 is 15 amino acids long. Trimming pared 1 base from V and 7 bases from J, leaving 17 bases between. CDR3 sequence: CSVEVQEGSGNEQFF. CDR3 DNA sequence: TGCAGCGTTGAAGTTCAGGAGGGATCGGGGAATGAGCAGTTCTTC.